This TCR beta chain comes out of a study of T cells in Graves' hyperthyroidism and ophthalmopathy (dated by TCRdb to about 2019). In the study overall: Peripheral blood samples were taken at the time of initial diagnosis, prior to any treatment. To identify distinguishing TCR V-J signatures, a discovery cohort of 100 or so patients was used, comprising 43 with Graves' ophthalmopathy and roughly 60 with stable Graves' hyperthyroidism. Prospective prediction of ophthalmopathy was tested in an independent validation cohort of fewer than 20 hyperthyroidism patients and 17 patients who later progressed to ophthalmopathy. For training and testing, the 100 or so patients in the discovery cohort were randomly divided in a 7:3 ratio. The study also compared thyroid tissue and blood T-cell repertoires from several Graves' hyperthyroidism patients. After blood sampling, hyperthyroidism patients were treated with methimazole at a starting dose of 30 mg daily, and ophthalmopathy patients were treated with high-dose intravenous methylprednisolone. The paper describes TCR Vbeta CDR3 sequencing of fewer than 150 peripheral blood samples, made up of 43 ophthalmopathy patients, more than 70 hyperthyroidism patients and 17 progressor patients. Points the paper makes about the study in general: No statistical method was used to set the sample size in advance, and investigators knew the group allocation. In validation, progression to ophthalmopathy was predicted by the model with around 71% sensitivity and roughly 76% specificity, a median of about 6.8 months before onset. Ophthalmopathy was separated from stable hyperthyroidism by a 13 V-J signature model, with about 88% sensitivity and around 81% specificity obtained in cross-validation and 80%/75% obtained in testing. Most expanded thyroid clonotypes (frequency above 0.001) were also detected in blood, suggesting blood repertoires may reflect thyroid immune responses.

The TCR beta CDR3 regions were amplified from RNA transcripts. For the first round of RT-PCR on the TCR CDR3, the HTBI primer set was used together with the Qiagen OneStep RT-PCR kit. Libraries were constructed in a second round of multiplex PCR, after which size selection and purification were carried out. The libraries were sequenced on an Illumina HiSeq2000 using paired-end 100 bp reads. Under the source paper's analysis protocol: SOAPnuke was used to process the raw data, removing reads that contained adapters or uncalled bases, had a mean Phred below 15, or lacked an exact match to the constant primer or identifier. High-quality paired reads were merged with COPE v1.2.5, and unique nucleotide sequences were defined as clonotypes. MiTCR v1.1 was used to align the clonotypes against IMGT TRBV, TRBD and TRBJ reference segments. Only V-J combinations with frequency above 0.0001, covering about 99% of repertoires, were analysed. A TCS score was defined as the ratio between F50 (clonal expansion) and ExV (chaos), using BLOSUM62-based TCRdist between CDR3 peptides within each V-J. Welch's t-statistics and random forest reduced several hundred V-J features to 10 to 15, which were used in a naive Bayes classifier (R e1071). Thyroid-blood repertoire similarity was quantified with the Morisita-Horn index. Using fastp trimming at Q25 and MiXCR clonotype assembly, TCRdb reanalyzed the public sequencing data and kept in-frame beta chains. Each record represents a unique CDR3 protein, reported with the most common genes and DNA among its rows. The V and J calls follow TCRdb's processing rather than the paper's. The sample table holds fewer than 750,000 distinct CDR3 sequences, of which 14% to 15% were seen once. Over 3.5% of the sample comes from the top ten.

This clonotype was counted ten times or more. Its target antigen remains unknown. The record has no base qualities; no much larger clone is one base away. Via the germline V gene (reference sequence), CDR1 is MNHEY and CDR2 SMNVEV. The CDR3 holds 14 amino acids from the cysteine to the phenylalanine. Kept here is only the CDR3 DNA, which spans 42 bases and is read in frame from base 1. Trimming removed 6 bases from V and 7 bases from J; the gene matches leave 11 bases unexplained. Ophthalmopathy patients had moderately to severely active disease, with a Clinical Activity Score of 3 or more, a NOSPECS grade of 4 or more, and a disease duration of less than 3 months. Exclusion was applied to patients with uncontrolled infections, other autoimmune diseases, pregnancy or lactation. Clinical symptoms, serum thyroxine and TRAb, thyroid ultrasound, and orbital computed tomography formed the basis for the diagnoses. PBMCs were isolated from 10 ml of fresh peripheral blood by Ficoll-Paque density gradient centrifugation. Total RNA was extracted using Trizol reagent, and RNA quality was assessed on an Agilent 2100 Bioanalyzer.

The sequence derives from a woman aged 40 to 50 with Graves' ophthalmopathy. The sequence is built from TRBV27 and TRBJ2-7; 8 of the junction bases match TRBD1. Input material: blood. CDR3 region: CASRQGQAEGEQYF. The DNA sequence is as follows: TGTGCCAGCAGGCAGGGACAGGCGGAGGGAGAGCAGTACTTC.